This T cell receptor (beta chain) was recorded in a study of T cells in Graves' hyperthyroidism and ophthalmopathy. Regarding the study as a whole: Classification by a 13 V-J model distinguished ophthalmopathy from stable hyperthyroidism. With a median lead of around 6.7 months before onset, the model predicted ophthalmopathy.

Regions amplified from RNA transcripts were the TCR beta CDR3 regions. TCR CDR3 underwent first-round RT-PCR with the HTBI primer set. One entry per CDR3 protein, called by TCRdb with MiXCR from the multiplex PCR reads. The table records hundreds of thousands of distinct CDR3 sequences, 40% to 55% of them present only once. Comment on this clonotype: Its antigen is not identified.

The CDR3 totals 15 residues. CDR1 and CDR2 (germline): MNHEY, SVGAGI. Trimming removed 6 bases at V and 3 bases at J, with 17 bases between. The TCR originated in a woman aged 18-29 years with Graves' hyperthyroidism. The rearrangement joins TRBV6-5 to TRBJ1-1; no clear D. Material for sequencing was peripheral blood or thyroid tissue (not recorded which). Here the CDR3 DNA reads TGTGCCAGCAGACTCGCCGCCCGACGGGACACTGAAGCTTTCTTT. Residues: CASRLAARRDTEAFF.